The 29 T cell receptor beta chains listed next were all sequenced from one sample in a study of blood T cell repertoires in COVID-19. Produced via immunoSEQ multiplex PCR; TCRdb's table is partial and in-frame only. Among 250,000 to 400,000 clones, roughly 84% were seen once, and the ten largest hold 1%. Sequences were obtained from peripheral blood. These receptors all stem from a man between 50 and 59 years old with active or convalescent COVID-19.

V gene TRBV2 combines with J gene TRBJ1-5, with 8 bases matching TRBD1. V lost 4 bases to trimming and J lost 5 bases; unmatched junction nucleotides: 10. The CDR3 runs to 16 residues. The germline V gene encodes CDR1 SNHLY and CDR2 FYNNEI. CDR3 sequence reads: CASSVKGRGLDQPQHF. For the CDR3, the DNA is TGTGCCAGCAGTGTAAAGGGCAGGGGGCTAGATCAGCCCCAGCATTTT.

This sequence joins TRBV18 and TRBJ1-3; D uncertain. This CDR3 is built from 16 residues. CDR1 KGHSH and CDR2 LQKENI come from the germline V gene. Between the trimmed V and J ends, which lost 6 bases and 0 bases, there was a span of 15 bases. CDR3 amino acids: CASSSLPHASGNTIYF. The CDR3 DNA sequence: TGTGCCAGCTCCTCCCTACCGCATGCCTCTGGAAACACCATATATTTT.

CDR3 coding DNA: TGTGCCAGCAGTTACCAGGCCTATGGCTACACCTTC. Amino acid sequence: CASSYQAYGYTF. This rearrangement joins TRBV6-2 or TRBV6-3 to TRBJ1-2; D unclear. This CDR3 has 12 residues. Germline CDR1 is MNHEY and CDR2 is SVGEGT. V was pared by 2 bases and J by 4 bases, with 5 bases between.

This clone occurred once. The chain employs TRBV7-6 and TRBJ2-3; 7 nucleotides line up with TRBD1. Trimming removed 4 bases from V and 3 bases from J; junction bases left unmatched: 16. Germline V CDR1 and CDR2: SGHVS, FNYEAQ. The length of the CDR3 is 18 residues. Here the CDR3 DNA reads TGTGCCAGCAGCTCGTCACCCTCGACCAGGGGGTCGACAGATACGCAGTATTTT. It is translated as CASSSSPSTRGSTDTQYF.

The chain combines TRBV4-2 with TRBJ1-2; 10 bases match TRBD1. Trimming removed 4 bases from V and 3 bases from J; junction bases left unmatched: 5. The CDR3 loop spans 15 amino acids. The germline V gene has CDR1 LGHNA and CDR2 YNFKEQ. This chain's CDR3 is CASSPGQGLDYGYTF. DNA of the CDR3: TGTGCCAGCAGCCCGGGACAGGGGTTGGACTATGGCTACACCTTC.

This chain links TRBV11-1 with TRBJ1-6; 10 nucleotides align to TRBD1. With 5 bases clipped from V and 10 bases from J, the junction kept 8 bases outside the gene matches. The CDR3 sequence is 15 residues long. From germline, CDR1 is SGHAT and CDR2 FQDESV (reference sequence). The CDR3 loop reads CASSPRTGGNSPLHF. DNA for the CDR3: TGTGCCAGCAGCCCCCGGACAGGGGGGAACTCACCCCTCCACTTT.

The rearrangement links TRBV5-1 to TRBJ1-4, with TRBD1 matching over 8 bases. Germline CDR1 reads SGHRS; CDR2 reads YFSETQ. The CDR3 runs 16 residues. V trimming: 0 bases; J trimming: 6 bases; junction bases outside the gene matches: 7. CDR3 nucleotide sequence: TGCGCCAGCAGCTTGGCACAGGGGGGAAGCGATGAAAAACTGTTTTTT. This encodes CASSLAQGGSDEKLFF.

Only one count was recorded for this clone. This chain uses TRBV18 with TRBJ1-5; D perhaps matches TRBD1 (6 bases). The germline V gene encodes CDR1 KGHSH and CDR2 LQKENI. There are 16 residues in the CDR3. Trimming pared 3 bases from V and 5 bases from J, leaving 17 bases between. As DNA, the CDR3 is TGTGCCAGCTCACCCCCTAACTCAGGGGAGCATCAGCCCCAGCATTTT. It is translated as CASSPPNSGEHQPQHF.

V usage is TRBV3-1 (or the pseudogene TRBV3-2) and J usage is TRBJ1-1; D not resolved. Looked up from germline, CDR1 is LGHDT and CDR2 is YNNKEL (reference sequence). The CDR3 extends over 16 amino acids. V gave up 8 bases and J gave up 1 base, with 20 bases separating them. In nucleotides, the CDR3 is TGTGCCAGCGGCGGCTTTAAGGTGCCCCCGAACACTGAAGCTTTCTTT. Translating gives CASGGFKVPPNTEAFF.

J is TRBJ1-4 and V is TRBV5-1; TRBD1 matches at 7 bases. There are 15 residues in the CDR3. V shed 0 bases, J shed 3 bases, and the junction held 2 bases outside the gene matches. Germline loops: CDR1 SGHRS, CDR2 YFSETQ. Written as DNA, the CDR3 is TGCGCCAGCAGCTTGGCTGGGACAGCTAATGAAAAACTGTTTTTT. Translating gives CASSLAGTANEKLFF.

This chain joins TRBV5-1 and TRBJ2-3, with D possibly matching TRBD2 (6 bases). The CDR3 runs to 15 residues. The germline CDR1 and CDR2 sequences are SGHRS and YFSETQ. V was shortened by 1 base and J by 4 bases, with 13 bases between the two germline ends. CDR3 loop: CASSLFSGSSDTQYF. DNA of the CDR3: TGCGCCAGCAGCTTGTTTTCCGGGAGCTCAGATACGCAGTATTTT.

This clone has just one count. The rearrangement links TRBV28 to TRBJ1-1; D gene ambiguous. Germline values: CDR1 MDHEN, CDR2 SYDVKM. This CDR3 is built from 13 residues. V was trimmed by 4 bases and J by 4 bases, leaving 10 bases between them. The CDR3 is CASSSPRGTEAFF. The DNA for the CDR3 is TGTGCCAGCAGTTCACCCCGGGGCACTGAAGCTTTCTTT.

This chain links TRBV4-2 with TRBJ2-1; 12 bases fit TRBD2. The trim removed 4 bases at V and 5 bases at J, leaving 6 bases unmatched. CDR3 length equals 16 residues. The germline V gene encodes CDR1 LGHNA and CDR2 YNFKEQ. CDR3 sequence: CASSLASGGAHNEQFF. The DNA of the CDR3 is TGTGCCAGCAGCCTAGCTAGCGGGGGGGCCCACAATGAGCAGTTCTTC.

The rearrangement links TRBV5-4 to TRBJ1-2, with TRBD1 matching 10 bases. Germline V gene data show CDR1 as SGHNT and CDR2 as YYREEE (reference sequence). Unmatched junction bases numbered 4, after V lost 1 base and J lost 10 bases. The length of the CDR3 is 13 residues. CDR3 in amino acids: CASSLRDRGFYTF. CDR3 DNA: TGTGCCAGCAGCTTGAGGGACAGGGGTTTCTACACCTTC.

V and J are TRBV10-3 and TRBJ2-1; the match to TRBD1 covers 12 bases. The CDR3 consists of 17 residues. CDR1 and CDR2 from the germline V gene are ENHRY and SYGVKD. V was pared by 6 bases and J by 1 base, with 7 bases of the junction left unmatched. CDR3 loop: CAIRGGQGARSYNEQFF. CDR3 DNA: TGTGCCATCAGGGGGGGACAGGGGGCTAGATCCTACAATGAGCAGTTCTTC.

The CDR3 reads CASSPLEGQETQYF. The CDR3 DNA reads as TGTGCCAGCTCACCACTAGAGGGCCAAGAGACCCAGTACTTC. The rearrangement links TRBV18 to TRBJ2-5, with TRBD2 as a possible D gene (5 bases). V was pared by 1 base and J by 1 base, with 7 bases between. Germline V gene lookup returns CDR1 KGHSH and CDR2 LQKENI. This CDR3 has 14 amino acids.

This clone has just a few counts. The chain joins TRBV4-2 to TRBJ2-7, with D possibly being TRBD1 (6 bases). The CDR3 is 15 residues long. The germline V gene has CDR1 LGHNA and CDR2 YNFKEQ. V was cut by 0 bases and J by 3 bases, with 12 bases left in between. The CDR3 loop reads CASSQDPLDSYEQYF. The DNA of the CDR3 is TGTGCCAGCAGCCAAGATCCCTTGGACAGCTACGAGCAGTACTTC.

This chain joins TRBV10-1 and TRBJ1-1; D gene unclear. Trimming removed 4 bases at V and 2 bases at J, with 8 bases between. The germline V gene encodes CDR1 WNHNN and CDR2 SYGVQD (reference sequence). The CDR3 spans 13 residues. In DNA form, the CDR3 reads TGCGCCAGCAGTGTGGGAGAAAACACTGAAGCTTTCTTT. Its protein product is CASSVGENTEAFF.

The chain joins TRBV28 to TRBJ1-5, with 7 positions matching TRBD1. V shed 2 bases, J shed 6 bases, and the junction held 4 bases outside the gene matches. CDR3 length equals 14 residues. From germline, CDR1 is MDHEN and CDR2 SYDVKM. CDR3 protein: CASSLEGAGQPQHF. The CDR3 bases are TGTGCCAGCAGTTTAGAGGGGGCTGGTCAGCCCCAGCATTTT.

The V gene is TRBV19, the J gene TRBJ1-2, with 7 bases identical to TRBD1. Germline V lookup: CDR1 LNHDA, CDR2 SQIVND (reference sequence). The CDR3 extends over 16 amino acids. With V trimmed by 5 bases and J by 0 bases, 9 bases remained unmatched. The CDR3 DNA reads TGTGCCAGTAGTCTTCCGGGACAGCTAACTAACTATGGCTACACCTTC. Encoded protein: CASSLPGQLTNYGYTF. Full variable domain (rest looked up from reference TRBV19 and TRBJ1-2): DGGITQSPKYLFRKEGQNVTLSCEQNLNHDAMYWYRQDPGQGLRLIYYSQIVNDFQKGDIAEGYSVSREKKESFPLTVTSAQKNPTAFYLCASSLPGQLTNYGYTFGSGTRLTVV.

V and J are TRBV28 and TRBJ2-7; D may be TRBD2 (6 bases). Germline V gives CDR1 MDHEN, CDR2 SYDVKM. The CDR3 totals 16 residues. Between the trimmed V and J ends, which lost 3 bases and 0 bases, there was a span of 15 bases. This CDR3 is CASSFGGSATSYEQYF. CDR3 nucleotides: TGTGCCAGCAGTTTTGGAGGGTCTGCAACCTCCTACGAGCAGTACTTC.

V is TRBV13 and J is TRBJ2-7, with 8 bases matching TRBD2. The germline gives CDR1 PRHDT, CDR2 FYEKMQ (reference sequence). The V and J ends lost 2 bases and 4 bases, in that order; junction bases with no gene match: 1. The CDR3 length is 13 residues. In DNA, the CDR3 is TGTGCCAGCAGCTTAAGCGGGAGTTACGAGCAGTACTTC. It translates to CASSLSGSYEQYF.

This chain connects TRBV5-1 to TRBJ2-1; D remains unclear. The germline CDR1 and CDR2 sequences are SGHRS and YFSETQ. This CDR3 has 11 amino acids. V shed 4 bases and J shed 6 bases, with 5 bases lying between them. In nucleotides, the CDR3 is TGCGCCAGCAGCATAGTCAATGAGCAGTTCTTC. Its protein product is CASSIVNEQFF.

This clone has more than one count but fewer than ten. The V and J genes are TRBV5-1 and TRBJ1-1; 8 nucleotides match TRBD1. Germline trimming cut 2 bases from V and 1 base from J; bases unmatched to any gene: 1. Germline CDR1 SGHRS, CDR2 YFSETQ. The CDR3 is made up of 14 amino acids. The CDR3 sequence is CASSFGTGNTEAFF. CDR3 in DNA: TGCGCCAGCAGCTTTGGGACAGGGAACACTGAAGCTTTCTTT.

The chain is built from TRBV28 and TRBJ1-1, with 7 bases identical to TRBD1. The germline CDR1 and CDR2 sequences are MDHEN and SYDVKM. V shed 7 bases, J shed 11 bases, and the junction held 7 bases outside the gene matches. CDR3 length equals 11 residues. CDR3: CASTWGTAAFF. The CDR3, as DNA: TGTGCCAGCACCTGGGGGACAGCGGCTTTCTTT.

This CDR3 reads CASSGTGRVTGNTIYF. The CDR3 nucleotides are TGTGCCAGCAGCGGGACAGGGAGAGTAACAGGAAACACCATATATTTT. V is TRBV28 and J is TRBJ1-3; 9 bases align to TRBD1. V dropped 6 bases and J dropped 4; count of bases not matched to a gene: 10. The V gene's germline CDR1 is MDHEN and CDR2 SYDVKM. The CDR3 runs 16 residues.

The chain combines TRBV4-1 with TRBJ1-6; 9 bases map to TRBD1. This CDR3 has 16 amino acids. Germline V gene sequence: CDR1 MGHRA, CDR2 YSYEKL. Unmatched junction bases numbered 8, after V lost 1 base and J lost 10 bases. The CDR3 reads CASSQGMGTGKSPLHF. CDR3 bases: TGCGCCAGCAGCCAAGGGATGGGGACAGGGAAATCACCCCTCCACTTT.

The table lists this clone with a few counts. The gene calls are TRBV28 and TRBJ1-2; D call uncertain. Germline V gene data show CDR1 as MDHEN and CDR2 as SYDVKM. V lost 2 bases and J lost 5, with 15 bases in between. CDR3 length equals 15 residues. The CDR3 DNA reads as TGTGCCAGCAGTTTAGAAATGGAGGTACTATATGGCTACACCTTC. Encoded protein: CASSLEMEVLYGYTF.

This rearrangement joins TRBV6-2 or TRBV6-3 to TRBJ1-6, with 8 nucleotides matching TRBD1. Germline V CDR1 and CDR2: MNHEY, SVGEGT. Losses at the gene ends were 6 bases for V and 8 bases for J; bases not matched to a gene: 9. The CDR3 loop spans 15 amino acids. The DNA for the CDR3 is TGTGCCAGCAGCCAACAGGGGGTGAGTGATTCACCCCTCCACTTT. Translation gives CASSQQGVSDSPLHF.